Sequencing of this TCR beta chain was carried out in a study of T cells after posttransplantation cyclophosphamide. TCRdb keeps only in-frame clones here, not all; method: immunoSEQ multiplex PCR. Among approximately 4,000 clones listed, approximately 70% were seen once. General study results and limits: After PTCy, TRB diversity resembled that of CNI/methotrexate controls. Blood and skin or GI T cell repertoires showed limited TRB overlap. Donor CD8+ memory clones often dominated recipient blood repertoires at later times.

A marrow graft followed busulfan-fludarabine conditioning, with cyclophosphamide on days +3 and +4. For this clone: Its antigen is unidentified.

The sample consisted of CD8+ T cells sorted from PBMCs, taken 950 to 1,200 days after allogeneic stem cell transplant with posttransplant cyclophosphamide. This sequence was found in a female patient aged 40 to 55 who received an allogeneic stem cell transplant from a related donor, was CMV-positive, and had no GVHD. Some T cells may be the graft donor's.

The CDR3 region has the DNA TGTGCCAGCTCACCTATAATGAGGGGGCCTAATGAAAAACTGTTTTTT. This encodes CASSPIMRGPNEKLFF. The gene calls are TRBV18 and TRBJ1-4; 7 nucleotides line up with TRBD1. Germline V gene sequence: CDR1 KGHSH, CDR2 LQKENI. Unmatched junction bases numbered 7, after V lost 3 bases and J lost 3 bases. This CDR3 has 16 residues. The whole variable domain, filled in from reference TRBV18 and TRBJ1-4, reads NAGVMQNPRHLVRRRGQEARLRCSPMKGHSHVYWYRQLPEEGLKFMVYLQKENIIDESGMPKERFSAEFPKEGPSILRIQQVVRGDSAAYFCASSPIMRGPNEKLFFGSGTQLSVL.